This TCR beta chain was captured by sequencing in a study of human T cells and chemical hapten exposure. Findings and caveats of the study: Compared with pre-sensitization or healthy control sets, expanded TCRs clustered more.

Described time point: pre-sensitization, week 0. Treatment reported: therapeutic diphenylcyclopropenone sensitization with weekly scalp DPC. Investigators collected blood before applying each patch test. Donors, patients with alopecia ranging from 18 to 70 years old and judged suitable for DPC, provided samples. Original processing notes: Ranging from roughly 23,224 to 700,000, TCR counts per sample had a median value of around 92,000. TCRdb processed the RACE reads anew with MiXCR; each CDR3 protein has one entry. TCRdb assigned the V and J calls; the authors' analysis was not used. This sample carries fewer than 300,000 distinct CDR3 sequences, roughly 8.9% of them seen once, and the ten largest clones take under 2.5%. The ends were cut back, 6 bases at V and 0 bases at J, with 18 bases in the middle. This CDR3 spans 17 amino acids. The germline gives CDR1 MNHEY, CDR2 SMNVEV (reference sequence).

This clonotype was counted at least ten times. Antigen unknown. Material: whole blood, obtained in connection with sensitization to the hapten diphenylcyclopropenone (DPC). V usage is TRBV27 and J usage is TRBJ1-5; D is perhaps TRBD1 (6 bases). This receptor was taken from a woman aged 40-49 years with alopecia areata. Some clones in this sample may be carry-over from other donors' samples. CDR3 bases: TGTGCCAGCAGAATACTCCACAGGGACTATAGCAATCAGCCCCAGCATTTT. Encoded protein: CASRILHRDYSNQPQHF.